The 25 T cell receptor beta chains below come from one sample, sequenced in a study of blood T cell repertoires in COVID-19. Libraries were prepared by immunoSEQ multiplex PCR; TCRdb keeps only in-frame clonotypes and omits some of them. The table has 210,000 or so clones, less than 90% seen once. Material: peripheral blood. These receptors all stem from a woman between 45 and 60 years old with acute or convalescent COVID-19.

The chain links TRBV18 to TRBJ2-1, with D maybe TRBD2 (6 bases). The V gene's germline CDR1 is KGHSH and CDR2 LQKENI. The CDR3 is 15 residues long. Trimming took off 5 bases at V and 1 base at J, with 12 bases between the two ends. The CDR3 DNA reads TGTGCCAGCTCAGGGGGACTCCTATCCTACAATGAGCAGTTCTTC. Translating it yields CASSGGLLSYNEQFF.

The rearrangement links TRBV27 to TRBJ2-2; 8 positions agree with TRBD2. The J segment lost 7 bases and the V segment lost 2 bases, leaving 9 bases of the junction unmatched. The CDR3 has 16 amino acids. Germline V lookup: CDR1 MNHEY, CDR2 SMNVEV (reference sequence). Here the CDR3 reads CASSLVGGGLGGELFF. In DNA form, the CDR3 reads TGTGCCAGCAGTTTAGTGGGCGGGGGGCTGGGCGGGGAGCTGTTTTTT.

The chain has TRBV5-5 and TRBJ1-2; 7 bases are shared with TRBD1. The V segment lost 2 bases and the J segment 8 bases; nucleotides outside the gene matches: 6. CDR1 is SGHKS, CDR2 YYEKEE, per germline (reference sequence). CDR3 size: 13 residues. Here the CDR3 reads CASSFRQGYGYTF. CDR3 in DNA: TGTGCCAGCAGCTTCCGACAGGGCTACGGCTACACCTTC.

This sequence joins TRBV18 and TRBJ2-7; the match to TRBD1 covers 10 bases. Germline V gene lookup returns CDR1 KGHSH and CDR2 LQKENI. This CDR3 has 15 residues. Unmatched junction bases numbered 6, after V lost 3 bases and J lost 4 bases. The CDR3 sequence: CASSPIGTGAYEQYF. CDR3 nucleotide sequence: TGTGCCAGCTCACCCATAGGGACAGGGGCTTACGAGCAGTACTTC.

CDR3 sequence reads: CASSRKIQGDTGELFF. For the CDR3, the DNA is TGCGCCAGCAGCCGGAAGATACAGGGCGACACCGGGGAGCTGTTTTTT. The rearrangement joins TRBV4-1 to TRBJ2-2, with D perhaps TRBD1 (6 bases). The CDR3 runs 16 residues. Trimming pared 4 bases from V and 3 bases from J, leaving 15 bases between. Germline V gene lookup returns CDR1 MGHRA and CDR2 YSYEKL.

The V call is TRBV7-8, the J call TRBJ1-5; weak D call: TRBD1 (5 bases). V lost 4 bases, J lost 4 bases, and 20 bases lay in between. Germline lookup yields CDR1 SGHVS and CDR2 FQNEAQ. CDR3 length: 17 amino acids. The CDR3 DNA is TGTGCCAGCAGCTCGGTTAGGGCAGGGAATGTAAATCAGCCCCAGCATTTT. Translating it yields CASSSVRAGNVNQPQHF.

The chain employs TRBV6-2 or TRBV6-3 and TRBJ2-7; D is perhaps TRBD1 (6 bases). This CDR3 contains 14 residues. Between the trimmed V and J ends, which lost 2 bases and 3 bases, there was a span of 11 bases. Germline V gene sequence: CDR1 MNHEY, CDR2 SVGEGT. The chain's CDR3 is CASSYNREDYEQYF. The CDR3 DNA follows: TGTGCCAGCAGTTACAACAGGGAAGACTACGAGCAGTACTTC.

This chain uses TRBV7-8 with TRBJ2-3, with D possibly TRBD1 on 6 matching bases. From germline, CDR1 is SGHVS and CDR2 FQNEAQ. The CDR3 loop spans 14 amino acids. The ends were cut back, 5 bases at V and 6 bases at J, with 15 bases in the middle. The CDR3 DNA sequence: TGTGCCAGCAGCGGCCAGGGGTCTGCGGATACGCAGTATTTT. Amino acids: CASSGQGSADTQYF. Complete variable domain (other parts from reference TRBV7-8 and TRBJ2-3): GAGVSQSPRYKVAKRGQDVALRCDPISGHVSLFWYQQALGQGPEFLTYFQNEAQLDKSGLPSDRFFAERPEGSVSTLKIQRTQQEDSAVYLCASSGQGSADTQYFGPGTRLTVL.

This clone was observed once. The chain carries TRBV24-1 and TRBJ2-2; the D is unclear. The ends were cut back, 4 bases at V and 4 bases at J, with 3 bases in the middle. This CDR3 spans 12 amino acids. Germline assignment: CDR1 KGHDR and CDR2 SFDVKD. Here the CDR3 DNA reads TGTGCCACCAGTGACCTCACCGGGGAGCTGTTTTTT. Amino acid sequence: CATSDLTGELFF.

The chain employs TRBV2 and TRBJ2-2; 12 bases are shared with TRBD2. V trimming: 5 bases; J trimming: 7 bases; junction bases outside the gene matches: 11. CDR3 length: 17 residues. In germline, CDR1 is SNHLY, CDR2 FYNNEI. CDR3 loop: CASSPPGTSGFGGELFF. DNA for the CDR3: TGTGCCAGCAGTCCTCCCGGGACTAGCGGGTTCGGCGGGGAGCTGTTTTTT. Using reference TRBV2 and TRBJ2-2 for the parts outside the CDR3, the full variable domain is EPEVTQTPSHQVTQMGQEVILRCVPISNHLYFYWYRQILGQKVEFLVSFYNNEISEKSEIFDDQFSVERPDGSNFTLKIRSTKLEDSAMYFCASSPPGTSGFGGELFFGEGSRLTVL.

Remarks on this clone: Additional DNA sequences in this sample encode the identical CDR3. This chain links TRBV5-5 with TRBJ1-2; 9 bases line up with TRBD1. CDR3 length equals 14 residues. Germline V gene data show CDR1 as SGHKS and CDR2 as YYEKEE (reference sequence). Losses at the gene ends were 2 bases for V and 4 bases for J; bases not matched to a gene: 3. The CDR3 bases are TGTGCCAGCAGCTTAGGACAGGGGTTCTATGGCTACACCTTC. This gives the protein CASSLGQGFYGYTF.

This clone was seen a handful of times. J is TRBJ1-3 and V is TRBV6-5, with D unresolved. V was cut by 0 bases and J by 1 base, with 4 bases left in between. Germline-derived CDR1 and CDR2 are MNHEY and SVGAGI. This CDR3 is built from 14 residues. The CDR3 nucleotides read TGTGCCAGCAGTTACTCCGCGTCTGGAAACACCATATATTTT. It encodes CASSYSASGNTIYF.

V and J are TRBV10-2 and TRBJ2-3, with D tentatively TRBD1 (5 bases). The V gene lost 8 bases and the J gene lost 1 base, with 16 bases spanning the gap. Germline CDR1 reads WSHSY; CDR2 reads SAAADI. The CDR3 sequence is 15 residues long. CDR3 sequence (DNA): TGCGCCAGCGGAGATGGCAGGGCGGGCACAGATACGCAGTATTTT. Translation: CASGDGRAGTDTQYF.

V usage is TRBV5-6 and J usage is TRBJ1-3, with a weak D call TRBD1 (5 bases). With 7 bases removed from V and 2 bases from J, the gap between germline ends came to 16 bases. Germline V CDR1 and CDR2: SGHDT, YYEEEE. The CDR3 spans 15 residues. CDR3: CASAGGSFAGNTIYF. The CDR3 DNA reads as TGTGCCAGCGCGGGGGGTTCCTTTGCTGGAAACACCATATATTTT.

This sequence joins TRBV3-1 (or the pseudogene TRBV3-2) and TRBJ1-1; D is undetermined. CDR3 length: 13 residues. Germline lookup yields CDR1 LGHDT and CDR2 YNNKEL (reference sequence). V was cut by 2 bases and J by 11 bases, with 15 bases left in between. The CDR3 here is CASSQREKAVAFF. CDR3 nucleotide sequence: TGTGCCAGCAGCCAAAGGGAGAAAGCGGTTGCTTTCTTT.

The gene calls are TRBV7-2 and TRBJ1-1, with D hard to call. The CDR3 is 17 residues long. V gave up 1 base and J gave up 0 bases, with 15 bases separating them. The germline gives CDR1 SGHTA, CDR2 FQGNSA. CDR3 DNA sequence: TGTGCCAGCAGCTTAGGTCACGGTGGGCCTGTGAACACTGAAGCTTTCTTT. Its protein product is CASSLGHGGPVNTEAFF.

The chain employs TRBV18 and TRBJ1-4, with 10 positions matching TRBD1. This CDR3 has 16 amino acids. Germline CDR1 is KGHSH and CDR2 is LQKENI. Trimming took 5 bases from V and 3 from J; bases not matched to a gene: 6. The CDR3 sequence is CASSAPGQGSNEKLFF. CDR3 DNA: TGTGCCAGCTCAGCTCCGGGACAGGGGTCTAATGAAAAACTGTTTTTT.

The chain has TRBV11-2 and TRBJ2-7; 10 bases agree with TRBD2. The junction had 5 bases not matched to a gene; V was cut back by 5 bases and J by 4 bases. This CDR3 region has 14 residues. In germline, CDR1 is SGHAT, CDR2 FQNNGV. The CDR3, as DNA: TGTGCCAGCAGCCGAGCGGGAGGGCCGTACGAGCAGTACTTC. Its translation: CASSRAGGPYEQYF. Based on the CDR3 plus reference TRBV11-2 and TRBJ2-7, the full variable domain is EAGVAQSPRYKIIEKRQSVAFWCNPISGHATLYWYQQILGQGPKLLIQFQNNGVVDDSQLPKDRFSAERLKGVDSTLKIQPAKLEDSAVYLCASSRAGGPYEQYFGPGTRLTVT.

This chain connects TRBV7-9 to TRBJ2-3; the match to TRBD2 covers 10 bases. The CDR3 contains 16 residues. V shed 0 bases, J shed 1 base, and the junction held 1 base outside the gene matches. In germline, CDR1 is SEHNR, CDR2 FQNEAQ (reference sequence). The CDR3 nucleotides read TGTGCCAGCAGCTTAGCTCTAGCGGGGGGCACAGATACGCAGTATTTT. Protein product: CASSLALAGGTDTQYF.

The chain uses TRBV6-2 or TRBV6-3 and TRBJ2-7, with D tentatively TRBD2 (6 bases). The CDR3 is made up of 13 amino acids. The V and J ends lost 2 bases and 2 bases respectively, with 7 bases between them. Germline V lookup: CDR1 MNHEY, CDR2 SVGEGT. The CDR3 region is CASSYGGTYEQYF. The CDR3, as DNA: TGTGCCAGCAGTTACGGGGGGACCTACGAGCAGTACTTC.

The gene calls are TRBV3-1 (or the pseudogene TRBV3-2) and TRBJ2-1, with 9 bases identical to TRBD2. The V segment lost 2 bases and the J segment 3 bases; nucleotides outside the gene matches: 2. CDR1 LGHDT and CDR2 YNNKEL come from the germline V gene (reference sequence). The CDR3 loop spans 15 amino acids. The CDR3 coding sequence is TGTGCCAGCAGCCAACTAGCGGGAAACTACAATGAGCAGTTCTTC. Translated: CASSQLAGNYNEQFF.

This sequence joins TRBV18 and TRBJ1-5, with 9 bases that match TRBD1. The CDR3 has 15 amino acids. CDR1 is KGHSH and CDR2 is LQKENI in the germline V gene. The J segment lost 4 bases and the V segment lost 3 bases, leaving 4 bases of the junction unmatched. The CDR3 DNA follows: TGTGCCAGCTCACCCGGGACAGGGCGTAATCAGCCCCAGCATTTT. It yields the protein CASSPGTGRNQPQHF.

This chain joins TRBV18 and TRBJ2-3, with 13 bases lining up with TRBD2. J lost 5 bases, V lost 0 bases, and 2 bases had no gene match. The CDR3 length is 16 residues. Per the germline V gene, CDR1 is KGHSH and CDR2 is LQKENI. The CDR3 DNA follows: TGTGCCAGCTCACCACCAGGGACTAGCGGGAAAGATACGCAGTATTTT. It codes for CASSPPGTSGKDTQYF. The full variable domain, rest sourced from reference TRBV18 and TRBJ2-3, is NAGVMQNPRHLVRRRGQEARLRCSPMKGHSHVYWYRQLPEEGLKFMVYLQKENIIDESGMPKERFSAEFPKEGPSILRIQQVVRGDSAAYFCASSPPGTSGKDTQYFGPGTRLTVL.

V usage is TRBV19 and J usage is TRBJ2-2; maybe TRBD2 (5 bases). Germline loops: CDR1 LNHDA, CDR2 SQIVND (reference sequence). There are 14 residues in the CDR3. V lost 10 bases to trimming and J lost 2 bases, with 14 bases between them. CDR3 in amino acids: CATPTRGNTGELFF. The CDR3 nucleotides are TGTGCCACTCCCACCCGGGGAAACACCGGGGAGCTGTTTTTT. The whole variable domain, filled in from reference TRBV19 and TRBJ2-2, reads DGGITQSPKYLFRKEGQNVTLSCEQNLNHDAMYWYRQDPGQGLRLIYYSQIVNDFQKGDIAEGYSVSREKKESFPLTVTSAQKNPTAFYLCATPTRGNTGELFFGEGSRLTVL.

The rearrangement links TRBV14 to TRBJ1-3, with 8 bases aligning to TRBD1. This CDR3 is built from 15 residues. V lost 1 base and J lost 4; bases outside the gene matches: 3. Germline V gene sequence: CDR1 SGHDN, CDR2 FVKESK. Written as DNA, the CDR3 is TGTGCCAGCAGCCAAGGCAGGGGGCGAGGAAACACCATATATTTT. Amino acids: CASSQGRGRGNTIYF. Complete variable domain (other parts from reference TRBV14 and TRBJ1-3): EAGVTQFPSHSVIEKGQTVTLRCDPISGHDNLYWYRRVMGKEIKFLLHFVKESKQDESGMPNNRFLAERTGGTYSTLKVQPAELEDSGVYFCASSQGRGRGNTIYFGEGSWLTVV.